One T cell receptor beta chain is described in this entry. Original methodology: How many nucleated cells were present was estimated from reference gene primer amplification. Sequenced by immunoSEQ multiplex PCR; TCRdb stores in-frame clones only, minus some. V and J calls and clone size come straight from that table; D and trimming were deduced from the DNA. The table lists under 200,000 clones, around 80% of them singletons. This record belongs to a study of blood T cell repertoires in COVID-19. Clinical history as reported by participants underpinned cohort assignment. V lost 3 bases, J lost 2 bases, and 13 bases lay in between. The germline CDR1 and CDR2 sequences are KGHSH and LQKENI. There are 15 residues in the CDR3.

The specimen sequenced was PBMCs or T cells enriched from blood (not recorded which). The chain has TRBV18 and TRBJ2-5; TRBD1 is a possible D gene (6 bases). This TCR derives from an older woman who had recovered from COVID-19. The CDR3 region is CASSPFRGQQETQYF. In nucleotides, the CDR3 is TGTGCCAGCTCACCCTTCCGCGGACAGCAAGAGACCCAGTACTTC.